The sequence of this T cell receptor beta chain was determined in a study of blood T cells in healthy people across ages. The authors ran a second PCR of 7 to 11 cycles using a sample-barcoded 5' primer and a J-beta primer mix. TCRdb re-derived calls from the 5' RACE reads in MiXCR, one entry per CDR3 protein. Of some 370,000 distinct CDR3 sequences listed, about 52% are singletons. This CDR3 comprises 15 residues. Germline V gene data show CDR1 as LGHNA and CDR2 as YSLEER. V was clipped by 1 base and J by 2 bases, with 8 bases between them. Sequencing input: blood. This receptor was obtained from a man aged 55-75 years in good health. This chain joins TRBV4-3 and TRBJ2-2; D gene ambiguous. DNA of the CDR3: TGCGCCAGCAGCCAAGGGCAGGTCAACACCGGGGAGCTGTTTTTT. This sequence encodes CASSQGQVNTGELFF.